The 8 T cell receptor beta chains below were found in one sample sequenced in a study of T cells in Graves' hyperthyroidism and ophthalmopathy. RNA transcripts provided the source from which TCR beta CDR3 regions were amplified. A first-round RT-PCR of the TCR CDR3 used the HTBI primer set. TCRdb itself ran the multiplex PCR reads through MiXCR, one entry per CDR3 protein. Of fewer than 55,000 distinct CDR3 sequences listed, less than 65% are singletons. What was sequenced was peripheral blood or thyroid tissue (not recorded which). The receptors come from a man younger than 30 with Graves' hyperthyroidism.

The V and J genes are TRBV7-6 and TRBJ2-7; either TRBD1 or TRBD2 may supply D (5 bases each). In germline, CDR1 is SGHVS, CDR2 FNYEAQ. The CDR3 runs to 14 residues. With 5 bases removed from V and 2 bases from J, the gap between germline ends came to 13 bases. The CDR3 sequence is CASSPTEGPYEQYF. CDR3 nucleotides: TGTGCCAGCAGCCCGACAGAGGGGCCCTACGAGCAGTACTTC.

V gene TRBV5-5 combines with J gene TRBJ2-3; no clear D gene. Germline CDR1 and CDR2: SGHKS and YYEKEE (reference sequence). The CDR3 consists of 17 residues. The V and J ends lost 2 bases and 1 base respectively, with 17 bases between them. As DNA, the CDR3 is TGTGCCAGCAGCTTCCCTACTCCCACCTCACGCACAGATACGCAGTATTTT. It encodes CASSFPTPTSRTDTQYF. Full variable domain (outside the CDR3, taken from reference TRBV5-5 and TRBJ2-3): DAGVTQSPTHLIKTRGQQVTLRCSPISGHKSVSWYQQVLGQGPQFIFQYYEKEERGRGNFPDRFSARQFPNYSSELNVNALLLGDSALYLCASSFPTPTSRTDTQYFGPGTRLTVL.

Remarks on this clonotype: Possible read error: a much larger clone is one base away. This sequence joins TRBV18 and TRBJ2-7; D is unresolved. V was cut by 2 bases and J by 8 bases, with 10 bases left in between. Looked up from germline, CDR1 is KGHSH and CDR2 is LQKENI. The CDR3 loop spans 12 amino acids. DNA for the CDR3: TGTGCCAGCTCACCAATCGCATTCCAGCAGTACTTC. It yields the protein CASSPIAFQQYF.

This clonotype was picked up one time. The chain combines TRBV10-3 with TRBJ1-6; D might be TRBD1 (6 bases). Deletions cut 1 base from V and 8 bases from J, with 12 bases between. The CDR3 covers 15 residues. Germline assignment: CDR1 ENHRY and CDR2 SYGVKD. CDR3 nucleotide sequence: TGTGCCATCAGTGAGTTTGGGGGGCAGGATTCACCCCTCCACTTT. The encoded protein is CAISEFGGQDSPLHF.

The chain recombines TRBV7-2 with TRBJ2-7, with D unclear. The germline CDR1 and CDR2 sequences are SGHTA and FQGNSA. V dropped 5 bases and J dropped 2 bases, with 13 bases sitting between them. This CDR3 is 14 amino acids long. CDR3: CASSVSAATYEQYF. The CDR3 nucleotides are TGTGCCAGCAGCGTCTCGGCAGCTACCTACGAGCAGTACTTC. Using reference TRBV7-2 and TRBJ2-7 for the parts outside the CDR3, the full variable domain is GAGVSQSPSNKVTEKGKDVELRCDPISGHTALYWYRQSLGQGLEFLIYFQGNSAPDKSGLPSDRFSAERTGGSVSTLTIQRTQQEDSAVYLCASSVSAATYEQYFGPGTRLTVT.

The genes are TRBV20-1 and TRBJ1-1; a weak D match, TRBD1 (6 bases). This CDR3 spans 15 amino acids. Per germline, CDR1 DFQATT and CDR2 SNEGSKA (reference sequence). Trimming pared 5 bases from V and 5 bases from J, leaving 21 bases between. The CDR3 spells CSASPLLQGKTEAFF. The CDR3 nucleotides are TGCAGTGCTTCTCCCCTCCTACAGGGAAAGACTGAAGCTTTCTTT.

The V and J genes are TRBV2 and TRBJ1-1; 8 positions agree with TRBD1. The CDR3 runs 16 residues. CDR1 and CDR2 from the germline V gene are SNHLY and FYNNEI. V lost 3 bases and J lost 4; bases outside the gene matches: 10. CDR3 protein: CASSDYRGGGSTEAFF. CDR3 in DNA: TGTGCCAGCAGTGATTACAGGGGGGGGGGGTCCACTGAAGCTTTCTTT.

This clonotype was recorded at least ten times. V gene TRBV7-2 combines with J gene TRBJ2-3; a possible D gene is TRBD2 (5 bases). Between the trimmed V and J ends, which lost 7 bases and 4 bases, there was a span of 12 bases. In germline, CDR1 is SGHTA, CDR2 FQGNSA. The CDR3 is 13 amino acids. CDR3 nucleotides: TGTGCCAGCACCCTGTGGGGAGCAGATACGCAGTATTTT. Translation: CASTLWGADTQYF.